This TCR beta chain stems from a study of T cells expressing NK-cell markers. CDR1 and CDR2 from the germline V gene are SEHNR and FQNEAQ (reference sequence). This CDR3 has 13 residues. TCRdb re-analyzed the 5' RACE reads; it lists each CDR3 protein once, without DNA. The listing contains some 600,000 distinct CDR3 sequences. The sample comprised blood T cells: a sorted CD56 or NKG2C T cell subset, CD4+ or CD8+ T cells, or bulk PBMC T cells (not recorded which). The receptor was isolated from a man aged 18 to 30 in good health. The V and J genes are TRBV7-9 and TRBJ1-1. CDR3 protein: CASSPTQNTEAFF.